Sequencing of this TCR beta chain was carried out in a study of shared clonotypes between healthy human individuals (dated by TCRdb to the early 2020s). Broadly, across the study: The cohort included a few men and a couple of women between 18 and 49 years of age. For each donor, CD4 naive and CD4 memory were each given three plates, CD8 naive was given two plates, and CD8 memory was given one plate. To estimate repertoire size and how much clonotypes are shared between individuals, the study performed deep sequencing of blood TCR repertoires from a few healthy adults. To increase sequencing depth and limit assay-specific biases, different laboratories used diverse techniques to prepare libraries and sequence TCR repertoires. Each donor's leukapheresis produced roughly between roughly 0.94 and 9.5 billion PBMCs.

What the authors observed across the whole study: Based on pairwise subsampling, the degree of clonotype sharing among donors was expected to be affected by sequencing depth. Incomplete sequencing was indicated by rarefaction of sorted-subset datasets, despite the large sequencing depth. Because the study included a small number of donors, the genetic and exposure-history diversity represented was limited. Across a handful of donors, around 5% of naive CD4, roughly 3.5% of naive CD8, around 2.1% of memory CD4, and roughly 0.4% of memory CD8 clonotypes were shared. Larger estimated clonotype richness was generally found for naive subsets than for memory subsets. Sampling was restricted to blood, and TCR repertoires in tissues likely differ from the TCR repertoires found in blood. Clonotypes shared by all four sorted-subset donors showed higher generation probabilities than non-shared clonotypes.

A word on this clone: It has no known antigen specificity. No clone much larger than this one lies a single base away; base qualities are absent.

CDR1 and CDR2 were assigned from the germline V gene as SGDLS and YYNGEE. The V and J ends are trimmed by 5 bases and 8 bases, leaving 13 bases between them. Measured from the cysteine to the phenylalanine, the CDR3 is 12 residues long. Of all the DNA, just the CDR3 is kept, 36 bases in frame from base 1. CD8 naive samples were CD45RO-negative cells positively selected for CCR7, giving a CD45RA+CCR7+ population that excluded TemRA cells. Donors were healthy HIV-negative adults with no recently reported acute infections or vaccinations. Every donor was a Caucasian adult living in Nashville, Tennessee, USA. Blood was collected by leukapheresis, and PBMCs were isolated by Ficoll-Histopaque density gradient centrifugation and then cryopreserved in liquid nitrogen vapor phase. Purity and quantity of every magnetically sorted T cell population were checked by analytical flow cytometry. Each sorted fraction had its genomic DNA isolated and then quantified by UV absorbance on a Nanodrop 2000c.

Using the deep immunoSEQ assay, TCR CDR3 regions were amplified from genomic DNA by multiplex PCR. For each cell subset, the extracted genomic DNA was distributed evenly across all wells of several immunoSEQ 96-well plates, and each plate served as one replicate. Each replicate PCR for sorted subsets received roughly 0.2 ug genomic DNA, equal to about 30,000 T cell genomes. The purified libraries were quantified using a Qubit 3.0 fluorometer, sized with a Bioanalyzer 2100, and then quantified again using the KAPA Library Quantification kit. Each immunoSEQ 96-well plate was sequenced on its own single-read 150-cycle Illumina NextSeq 550 flow cell. As for the authors' bioinformatics: Because only junctional sequences without quality scores were contained in the immunoSEQ output, filtering matching that applied to full-length reads could not be performed. To assign V/J genes and CDR3, sequences were annotated against IMGT germline references using PyIR, a Python wrapper for IgBLAST v1.9. Reads with weak V/J assignments (E-value above 1e-6), missing CDR3, stop codons, out-of-frame junctions, or ambiguous translated residues were removed. A V3J clonotype was defined by an identical inferred V gene, J gene, and CDR3 amino acid sequence. The percentage overlap between two repertoires was calculated by dividing the number of shared unique clonotypes by the size of the smaller repertoire. Repertoire richness was assessed with RTK rarefaction, the Chao1 estimator, and Recon v2.1 estimates of unobserved clonotypes. OLGA was used to compute generation probabilities for all TCRbeta clonotypes that the gDNA method yielded from several donors. TCRdb carries this immuneACCESS record with in-frame sequences only. Its versions omit some clonotypes, under half of them owing to an unresolved V gene in the studies checked, with the rest unexplained. V and J calls plus clone size are reproduced from that table; the DNA served to infer D and trimming. The sample contains about 2.1 million clones, around 93% of them found a single time. The top ten clonotypes cover around 1.8% of the sample.

The rearrangement joined TRBV9 to TRBJ1-2, with TRBD1 tentatively as D gene (6 bases match). Material for sequencing was naive CD8+ T cells from PBMCs. The sample's cell subset or site, from its label and the paper: CD45RA+CCR7+. The TCR sequence derives from a man in his late teens or twenties in good health. Some clones in this sample may be carry-over from other donors' samples. For the CDR3, the sequence is CASSQGREGYTF. The DNA sequence is as follows: TGTGCCAGCAGTCAGGGGAGGGAGGGCTACACCTTC. The CDR3 plus the reference TRBV9 and TRBJ1-2 genes for the other parts give the full variable domain: DSGVTQTPKHLITATGQRVTLRCSPRSGDLSVYWYQQSLDQGLQFLIQYYNGEERAKGNILERFSAQQFPDLHSELNLSSLELGDSALYFCASSQGREGYTFGSGTRLTVV.